The clone carrying this TCR beta chain came up many times. The TCR beta CDR3 regions underwent amplification using RNA transcripts as the source. The HTBI primer set served for first-round RT-PCR of the TCR CDR3. TCRdb reanalysed the multiplex PCR reads using MiXCR and keeps one entry per CDR3 protein. This table holds 690,000 or so distinct CDR3 sequences, approximately 18% found once. The sample is drawn from a study of T cells in Graves' hyperthyroidism and ophthalmopathy. This TCR was recovered from a woman aged 50 to 65 with Graves' hyperthyroidism that later progressed to Graves' ophthalmopathy. Source material: blood.

Here the CDR3 DNA reads TGTGCCAGCAGCTCCGGTCCCCAAGCCCATCAGCCCCAGCATTTT. Translated, it gives CASSSGPQAHQPQHF. The chain is built from TRBV7-8 and TRBJ1-5; D gene unclear. Germline V gene sequence: CDR1 SGHVS, CDR2 FQNEAQ. The CDR3 is 15 residues long. Trimming removed 4 bases from V and 5 bases from J, with 15 bases in between.